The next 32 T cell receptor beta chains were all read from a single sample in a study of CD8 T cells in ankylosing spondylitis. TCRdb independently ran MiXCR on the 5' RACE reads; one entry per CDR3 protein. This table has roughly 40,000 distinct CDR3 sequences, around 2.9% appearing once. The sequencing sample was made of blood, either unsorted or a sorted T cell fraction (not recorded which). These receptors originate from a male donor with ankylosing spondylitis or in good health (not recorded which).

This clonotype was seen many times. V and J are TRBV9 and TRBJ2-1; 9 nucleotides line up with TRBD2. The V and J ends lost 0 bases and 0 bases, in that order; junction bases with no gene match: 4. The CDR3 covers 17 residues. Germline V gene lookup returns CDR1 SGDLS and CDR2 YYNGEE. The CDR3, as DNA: TGTGCCAGCAGCGTAGATCCTAGCGGGATCTCCTACAATGAGCAGTTCTTC. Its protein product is CASSVDPSGISYNEQFF.

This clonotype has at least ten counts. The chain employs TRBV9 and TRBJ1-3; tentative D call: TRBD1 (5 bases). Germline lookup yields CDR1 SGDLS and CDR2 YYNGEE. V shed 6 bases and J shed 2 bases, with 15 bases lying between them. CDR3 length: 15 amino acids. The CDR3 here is CASNRAGVPGNTIYF. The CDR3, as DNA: TGTGCCAGCAATAGGGCGGGGGTACCTGGAAACACCATATATTTT.

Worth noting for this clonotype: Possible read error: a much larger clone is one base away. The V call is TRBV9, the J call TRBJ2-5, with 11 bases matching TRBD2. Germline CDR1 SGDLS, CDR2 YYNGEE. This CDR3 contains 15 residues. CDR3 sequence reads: CASSVVAGGPEAQYF. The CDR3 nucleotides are TGTGCCAGCAGCGTAGTAGCGGGAGGGCCAGAGGCCCAGTACTTC.

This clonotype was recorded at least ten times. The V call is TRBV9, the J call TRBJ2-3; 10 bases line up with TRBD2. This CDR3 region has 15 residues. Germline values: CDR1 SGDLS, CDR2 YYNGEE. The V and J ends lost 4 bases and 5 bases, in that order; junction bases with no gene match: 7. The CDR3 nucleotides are TGTGCCAGCAGCCCCAGCGGGAGGGAGGGAGATACGCAGTATTTT. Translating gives CASSPSGREGDTQYF. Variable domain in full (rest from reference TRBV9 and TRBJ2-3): DSGVTQTPKHLITATGQRVTLRCSPRSGDLSVYWYQQSLDQGLQFLIQYYNGEERAKGNILERFSAQQFPDLHSELNLSSLELGDSALYFCASSPSGREGDTQYFGPGTRLTVL.

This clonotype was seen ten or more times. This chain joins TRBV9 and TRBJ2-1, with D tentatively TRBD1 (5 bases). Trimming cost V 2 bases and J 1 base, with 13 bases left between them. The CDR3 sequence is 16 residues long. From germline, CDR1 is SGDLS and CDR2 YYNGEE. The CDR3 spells CASSVSGIVSYNEQFF. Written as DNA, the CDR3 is TGTGCCAGCAGCGTTTCAGGGATCGTTTCCTACAATGAGCAGTTCTTC.

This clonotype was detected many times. CDR3 region: CASSVGTSGATGELFF. The DNA of the CDR3 is TGTGCCAGCAGCGTAGGGACTAGCGGAGCCACCGGGGAGCTGTTTTTT. The chain couples TRBV9 to TRBJ2-2; 10 nucleotides line up with TRBD2. Trimming cost V 0 bases and J 4 bases; bases outside gene matches: 3. This CDR3 comprises 16 residues. Germline V gives CDR1 SGDLS, CDR2 YYNGEE.

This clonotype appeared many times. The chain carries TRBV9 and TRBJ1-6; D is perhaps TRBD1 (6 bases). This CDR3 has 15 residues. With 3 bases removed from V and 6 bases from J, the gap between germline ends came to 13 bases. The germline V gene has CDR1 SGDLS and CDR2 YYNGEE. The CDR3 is CASSAYPGVNSPLHF. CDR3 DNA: TGTGCCAGCAGCGCTTATCCAGGGGTTAATTCACCCCTCCACTTT. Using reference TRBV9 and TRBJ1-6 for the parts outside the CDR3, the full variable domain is DSGVTQTPKHLITATGQRVTLRCSPRSGDLSVYWYQQSLDQGLQFLIQYYNGEERAKGNILERFSAQQFPDLHSELNLSSLELGDSALYFCASSAYPGVNSPLHFGNGTRLTVT.

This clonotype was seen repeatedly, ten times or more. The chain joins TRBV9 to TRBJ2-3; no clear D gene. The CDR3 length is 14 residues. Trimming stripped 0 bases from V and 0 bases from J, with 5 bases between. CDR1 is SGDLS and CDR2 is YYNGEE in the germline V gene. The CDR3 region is CASSVDTSTDTQYF. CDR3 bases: TGTGCCAGCAGCGTAGACACAAGCACAGATACGCAGTATTTT.

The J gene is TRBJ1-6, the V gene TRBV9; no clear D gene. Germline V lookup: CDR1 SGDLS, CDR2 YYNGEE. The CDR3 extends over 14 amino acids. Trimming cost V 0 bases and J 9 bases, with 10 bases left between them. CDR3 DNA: TGTGCCAGCAGCGTAGGGGTCGGAGTTTCACCCCTCCACTTT. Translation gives CASSVGVGVSPLHF.

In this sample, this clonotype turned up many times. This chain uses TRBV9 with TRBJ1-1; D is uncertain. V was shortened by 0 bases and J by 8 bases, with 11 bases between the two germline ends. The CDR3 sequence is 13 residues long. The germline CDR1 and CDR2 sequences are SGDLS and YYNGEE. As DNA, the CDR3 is TGTGCCAGCAGCGTAGAAGAGGCAGCCGAAGCTTTCTTT. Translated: CASSVEEAAEAFF. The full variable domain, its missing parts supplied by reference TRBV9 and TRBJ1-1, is DSGVTQTPKHLITATGQRVTLRCSPRSGDLSVYWYQQSLDQGLQFLIQYYNGEERAKGNILERFSAQQFPDLHSELNLSSLELGDSALYFCASSVEEAAEAFFGQGTRLTVV.

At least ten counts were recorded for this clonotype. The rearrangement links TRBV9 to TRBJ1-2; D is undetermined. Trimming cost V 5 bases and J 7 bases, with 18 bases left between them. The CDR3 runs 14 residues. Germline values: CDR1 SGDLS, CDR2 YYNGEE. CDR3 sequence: CASSPEQRGSGYTF. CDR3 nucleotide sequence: TGTGCCAGCAGTCCTGAGCAGCGGGGTTCTGGCTACACCTTC.

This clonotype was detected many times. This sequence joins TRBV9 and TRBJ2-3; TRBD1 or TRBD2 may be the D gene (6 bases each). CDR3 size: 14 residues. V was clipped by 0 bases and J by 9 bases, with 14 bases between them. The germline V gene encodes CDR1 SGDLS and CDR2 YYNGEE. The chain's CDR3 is CASSVGSGAGTQYF. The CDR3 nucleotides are TGTGCCAGCAGCGTAGGCTCGGGGGCTGGCACGCAGTATTTT.

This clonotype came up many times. CDR3 in amino acids: CASSPAGTFNTGELFF. The DNA for the CDR3 is TGTGCCAGCAGCCCAGCTGGTACTTTCAACACCGGGGAGCTGTTTTTT. The V call is TRBV9, the J call TRBJ2-2; no clear D gene. This CDR3 comprises 16 residues. From germline, CDR1 is SGDLS and CDR2 YYNGEE. V was clipped by 4 bases and J by 2 bases, with 15 bases between them.

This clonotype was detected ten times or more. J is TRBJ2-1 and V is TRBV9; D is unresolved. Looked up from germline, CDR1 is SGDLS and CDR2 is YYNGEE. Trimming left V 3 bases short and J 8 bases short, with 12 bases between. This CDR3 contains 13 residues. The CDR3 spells CASSALKLDEQFF. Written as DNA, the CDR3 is TGTGCCAGCAGCGCGCTCAAATTGGATGAGCAGTTCTTC.

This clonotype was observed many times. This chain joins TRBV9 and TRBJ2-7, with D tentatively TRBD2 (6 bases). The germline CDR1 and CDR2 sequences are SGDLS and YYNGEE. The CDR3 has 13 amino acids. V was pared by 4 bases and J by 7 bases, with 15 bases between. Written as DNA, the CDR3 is TGTGCCAGCAGCTCCCGGGACTCGCTGGAGCAGTACTTC. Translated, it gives CASSSRDSLEQYF.

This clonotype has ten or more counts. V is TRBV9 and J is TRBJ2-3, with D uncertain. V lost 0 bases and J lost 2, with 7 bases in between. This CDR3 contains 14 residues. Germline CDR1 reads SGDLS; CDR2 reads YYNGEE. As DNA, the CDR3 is TGTGCCAGCAGCGTAGGGCCGACCACAGATACGCAGTATTTT. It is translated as CASSVGPTTDTQYF. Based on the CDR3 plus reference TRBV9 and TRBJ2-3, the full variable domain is DSGVTQTPKHLITATGQRVTLRCSPRSGDLSVYWYQQSLDQGLQFLIQYYNGEERAKGNILERFSAQQFPDLHSELNLSSLELGDSALYFCASSVGPTTDTQYFGPGTRLTVL.

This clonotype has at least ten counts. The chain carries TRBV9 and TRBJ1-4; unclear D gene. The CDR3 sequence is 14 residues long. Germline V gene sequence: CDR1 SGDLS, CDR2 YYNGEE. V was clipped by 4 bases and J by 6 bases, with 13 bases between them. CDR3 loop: CASSPRGPHEKLFF. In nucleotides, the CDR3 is TGTGCCAGCAGCCCGCGAGGCCCCCATGAAAAACTGTTTTTT. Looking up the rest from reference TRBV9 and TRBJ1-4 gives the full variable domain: DSGVTQTPKHLITATGQRVTLRCSPRSGDLSVYWYQQSLDQGLQFLIQYYNGEERAKGNILERFSAQQFPDLHSELNLSSLELGDSALYFCASSPRGPHEKLFFGSGTQLSVL.

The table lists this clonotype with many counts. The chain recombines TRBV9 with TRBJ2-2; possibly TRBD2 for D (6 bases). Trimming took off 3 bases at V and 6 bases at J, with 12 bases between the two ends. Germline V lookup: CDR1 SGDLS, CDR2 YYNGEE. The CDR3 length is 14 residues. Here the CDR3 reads CASSAQTSSGELFF. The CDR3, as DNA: TGTGCCAGCAGCGCACAGACTAGTTCCGGGGAGCTGTTTTTT. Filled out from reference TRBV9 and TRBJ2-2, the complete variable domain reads DSGVTQTPKHLITATGQRVTLRCSPRSGDLSVYWYQQSLDQGLQFLIQYYNGEERAKGNILERFSAQQFPDLHSELNLSSLELGDSALYFCASSAQTSSGELFFGEGSRLTVL.

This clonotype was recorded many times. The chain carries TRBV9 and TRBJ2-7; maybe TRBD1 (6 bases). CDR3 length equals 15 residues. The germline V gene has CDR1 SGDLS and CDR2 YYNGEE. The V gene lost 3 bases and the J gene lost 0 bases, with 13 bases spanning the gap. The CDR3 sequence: CASSEQGPSSYEQYF. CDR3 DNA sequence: TGTGCCAGCAGCGAACAGGGTCCGAGCTCCTACGAGCAGTACTTC.

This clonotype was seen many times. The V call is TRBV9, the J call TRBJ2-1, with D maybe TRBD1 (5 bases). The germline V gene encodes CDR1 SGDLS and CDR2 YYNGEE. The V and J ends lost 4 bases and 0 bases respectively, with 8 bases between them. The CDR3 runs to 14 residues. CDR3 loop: CASSQGTSYNEQFF. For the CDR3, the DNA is TGTGCCAGCAGCCAGGGTACCTCCTACAATGAGCAGTTCTTC.

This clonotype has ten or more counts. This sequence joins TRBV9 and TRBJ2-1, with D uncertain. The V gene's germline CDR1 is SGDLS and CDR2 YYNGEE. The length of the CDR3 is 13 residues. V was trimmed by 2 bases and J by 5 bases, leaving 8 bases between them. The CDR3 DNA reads TGTGCCAGCAGCGTTTCGAACCACAATGAGCAGTTCTTC. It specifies CASSVSNHNEQFF.

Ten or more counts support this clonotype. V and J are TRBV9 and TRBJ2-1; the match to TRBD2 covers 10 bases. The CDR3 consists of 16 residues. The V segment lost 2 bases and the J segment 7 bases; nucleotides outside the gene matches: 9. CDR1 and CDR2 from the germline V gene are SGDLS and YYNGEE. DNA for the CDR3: TGTGCCAGCAGCGTTCAACTAGCGGGGCTCAATAATGAGCAGTTCTTC. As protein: CASSVQLAGLNNEQFF.

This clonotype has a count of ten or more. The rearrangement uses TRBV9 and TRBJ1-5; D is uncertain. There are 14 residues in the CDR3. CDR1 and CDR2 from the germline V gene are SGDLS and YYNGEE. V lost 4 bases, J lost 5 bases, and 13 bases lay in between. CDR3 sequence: CASSPRGIDQPQHF. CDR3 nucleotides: TGTGCCAGCAGCCCCCGAGGGATTGATCAGCCCCAGCATTTT. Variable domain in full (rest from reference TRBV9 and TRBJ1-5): DSGVTQTPKHLITATGQRVTLRCSPRSGDLSVYWYQQSLDQGLQFLIQYYNGEERAKGNILERFSAQQFPDLHSELNLSSLELGDSALYFCASSPRGIDQPQHFGDGTRLSIL.

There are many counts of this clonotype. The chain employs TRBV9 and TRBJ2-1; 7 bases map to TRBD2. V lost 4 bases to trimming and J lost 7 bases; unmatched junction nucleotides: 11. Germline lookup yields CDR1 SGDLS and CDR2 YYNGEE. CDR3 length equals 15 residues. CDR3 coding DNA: TGTGCCAGCAGCCCTCCCGCGGGAGTAGGAAATGAGCAGTTCTTC. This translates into CASSPPAGVGNEQFF.

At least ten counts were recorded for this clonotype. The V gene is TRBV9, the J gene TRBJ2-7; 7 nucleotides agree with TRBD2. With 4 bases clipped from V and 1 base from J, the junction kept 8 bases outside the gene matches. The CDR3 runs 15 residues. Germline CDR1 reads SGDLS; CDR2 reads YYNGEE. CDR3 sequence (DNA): TGTGCCAGCAGCCCGAGCGCTAGCGGATCCTACGAGCAGTACTTC. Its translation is CASSPSASGSYEQYF.

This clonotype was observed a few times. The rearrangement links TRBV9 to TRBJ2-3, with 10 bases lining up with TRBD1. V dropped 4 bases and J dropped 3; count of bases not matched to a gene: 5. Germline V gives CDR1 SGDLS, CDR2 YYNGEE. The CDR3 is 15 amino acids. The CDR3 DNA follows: TGTGCCAGCAGCTCAGACAGGGGGCCGACAGATACGCAGTATTTT. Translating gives CASSSDRGPTDTQYF. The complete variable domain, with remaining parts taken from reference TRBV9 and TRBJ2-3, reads DSGVTQTPKHLITATGQRVTLRCSPRSGDLSVYWYQQSLDQGLQFLIQYYNGEERAKGNILERFSAQQFPDLHSELNLSSLELGDSALYFCASSSDRGPTDTQYFGPGTRLTVL.

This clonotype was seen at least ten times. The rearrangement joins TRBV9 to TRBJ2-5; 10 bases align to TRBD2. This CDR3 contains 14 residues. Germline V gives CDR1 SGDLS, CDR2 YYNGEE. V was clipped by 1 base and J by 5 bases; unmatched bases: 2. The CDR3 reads CASSVTSGTETQYF. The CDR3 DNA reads TGTGCCAGCAGCGTAACTAGCGGGACTGAGACCCAGTACTTC. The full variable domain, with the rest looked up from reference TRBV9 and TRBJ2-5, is DSGVTQTPKHLITATGQRVTLRCSPRSGDLSVYWYQQSLDQGLQFLIQYYNGEERAKGNILERFSAQQFPDLHSELNLSSLELGDSALYFCASSVTSGTETQYFGPGTRLLVL.

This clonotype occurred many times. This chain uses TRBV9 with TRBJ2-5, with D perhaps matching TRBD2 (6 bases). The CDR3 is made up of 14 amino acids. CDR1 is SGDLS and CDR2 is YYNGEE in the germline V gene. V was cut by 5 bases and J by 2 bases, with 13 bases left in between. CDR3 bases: TGTGCCAGCAGTGCCCACCGGGGGCAAGAGACCCAGTACTTC. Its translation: CASSAHRGQETQYF.

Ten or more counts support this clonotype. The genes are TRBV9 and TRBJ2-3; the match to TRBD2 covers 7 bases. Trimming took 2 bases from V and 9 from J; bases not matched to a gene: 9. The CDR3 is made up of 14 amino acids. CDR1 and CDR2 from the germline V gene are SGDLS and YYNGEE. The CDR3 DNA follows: TGTGCCAGCAGCGTCGGACTAGTGGGGGGGACGCAGTATTTT. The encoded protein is CASSVGLVGGTQYF.

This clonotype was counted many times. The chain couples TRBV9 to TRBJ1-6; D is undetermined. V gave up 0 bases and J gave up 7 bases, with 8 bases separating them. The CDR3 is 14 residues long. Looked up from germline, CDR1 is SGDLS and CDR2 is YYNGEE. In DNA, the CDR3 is TGTGCCAGCAGCGTAGGGACCGGGAATTCACCCCTCCACTTT. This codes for CASSVGTGNSPLHF.

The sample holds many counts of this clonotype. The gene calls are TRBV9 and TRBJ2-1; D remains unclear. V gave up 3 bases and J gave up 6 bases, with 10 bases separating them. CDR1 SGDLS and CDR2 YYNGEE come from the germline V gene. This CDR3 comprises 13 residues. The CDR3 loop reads CASSALSSNEQFF. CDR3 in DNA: TGTGCCAGCAGCGCCTTATCGAGCAATGAGCAGTTCTTC.

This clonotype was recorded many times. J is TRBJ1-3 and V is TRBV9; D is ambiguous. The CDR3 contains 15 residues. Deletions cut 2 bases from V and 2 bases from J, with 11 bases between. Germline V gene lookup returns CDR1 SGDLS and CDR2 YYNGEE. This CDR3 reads CASSVGKNPGNTIYF. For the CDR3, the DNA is TGTGCCAGCAGCGTCGGAAAAAACCCTGGAAACACCATATATTTT.